This passage covers 14 T cell receptor beta chains from one sample sequenced in a study of glioma-infiltrating T cells. TCR alpha and beta CDR3 regions were amplified from RNA using iRepertoire nested multiplex PCR. MiXCR, applied by TCRdb to the multiplex PCR reads, yields one record per CDR3 protein. This sample has 150,000 to 200,000 distinct CDR3 sequences, with around 40% found just once. Material: glioma tissue, nonneoplastic brain tissue, or PBMCs (not recorded which). The receptors derive from a human donor with low-grade glioma or glioblastoma, undergoing nonglioma brain surgery, or in good health (not recorded which).

Only a few counts were recorded for this clonotype. This chain uses TRBV5-8 with TRBJ1-1, with a weak D call TRBD1 (6 bases). The CDR3 sequence is 15 residues long. Looked up from germline, CDR1 is SGHTS and CDR2 is YDEGEE. V gave up 2 bases and J gave up 5 bases, with 16 bases separating them. The CDR3 bases are TGTGCCAGCAGCTTAATCGGGGGCGGTCGTACTGAAGCTTTCTTT. Translation gives CASSLIGGGRTEAFF.

The rearrangement uses TRBV19 and TRBJ1-5; D is possibly TRBD1 (5 bases). The CDR3 loop spans 15 amino acids. CDR1 is LNHDA, CDR2 SQIVND, per germline (reference sequence). Trimming took 0 bases from V and 6 from J, leaving 12 bases between them. In DNA, the CDR3 is TGTGCCAGTAGTATAGAGAGTCCGGGGGGTCAGCCCCAGCATTTT. Protein sequence: CASSIESPGGQPQHF. Full variable domain (remainder filled in from reference TRBV19 and TRBJ1-5): DGGITQSPKYLFRKEGQNVTLSCEQNLNHDAMYWYRQDPGQGLRLIYYSQIVNDFQKGDIAEGYSVSREKKESFPLTVTSAQKNPTAFYLCASSIESPGGQPQHFGDGTRLSIL.

This clonotype was counted at least ten times. The chain uses TRBV6-6 and TRBJ2-3; D unresolved. This CDR3 region has 16 residues. Trimming cost V 4 bases and J 1 base, with 15 bases left between them. Germline-derived CDR1 and CDR2 are MNHNY and SVGAGI (reference sequence). CDR3 protein: CASSSSHQPGTDTQYF. The CDR3 DNA follows: TGTGCCAGCAGTTCCTCGCATCAACCCGGCACAGATACGCAGTATTTT.

The gene calls are TRBV20-1 and TRBJ1-1; tentatively, D is TRBD1 (6 bases). The germline V gene encodes CDR1 DFQATT and CDR2 SNEGSKA (reference sequence). There are 16 residues in the CDR3. The V gene lost 1 base and the J gene lost 0 bases, with 15 bases spanning the gap. The CDR3 nucleotides are TGCAGTGCTAGAGTAACAAGGGGGGTAATGAACACTGAAGCTTTCTTT. Its translation is CSARVTRGVMNTEAFF.

This clonotype has at least ten counts. The rearrangement links TRBV20-1 to TRBJ1-5, with 8 bases matching TRBD1. Germline V gene lookup returns CDR1 DFQATT and CDR2 SNEGSKA (reference sequence). Losses at the gene ends were 5 bases for V and 4 bases for J; bases not matched to a gene: 7. CDR3 length equals 14 residues. CDR3 residues: CSADTGGGNQPQHF. The CDR3 DNA sequence: TGCAGTGCTGATACAGGGGGGGGAAATCAGCCCCAGCATTTT.

The table lists this clonotype with many counts. The chain joins TRBV28 to TRBJ1-6, with 8 bases identical to TRBD1. Germline CDR1 MDHEN, CDR2 SYDVKM. Trimming removed 6 bases from V and 10 bases from J; junction bases left unmatched: 5. The CDR3 is made up of 13 amino acids. CDR3 in DNA: TGTGCCAGCAGGACAGGGGCGGCCTCACCCCTCCACTTT. Protein product: CASRTGAASPLHF.

Many counts were recorded for this clonotype. The rearrangement uses TRBV7-9 and TRBJ1-5; a possible D gene is TRBD1 (5 bases). CDR3 length equals 14 residues. Trimming took off 0 bases at V and 7 bases at J, with 10 bases between the two ends. Looked up from germline, CDR1 is SEHNR and CDR2 is FQNEAQ (reference sequence). The CDR3 coding sequence is TGTGCCAGCAGCTTAGCAGGGGAGGGACAGCCCCAGCATTTT. Amino acid sequence: CASSLAGEGQPQHF.

The chain recombines TRBV12-3 or TRBV12-4 with TRBJ2-7; tentatively, D is TRBD2 (6 bases). The CDR3 has 15 amino acids. Trimming shortened V by 5 bases and J by 1 base, and 15 bases separated the two germline ends. CDR3 region: CASSLLATRSYEQYF. CDR3 DNA sequence: TGTGCCAGCAGTCTCCTAGCGACCCGATCCTACGAGCAGTACTTC.

Note on this clonotype: A read error may be the cause here, since a much bigger clone is one base away. The chain carries TRBV20-1 and TRBJ2-1; D is possibly TRBD2 (6 bases). The CDR3 totals 14 residues. Germline V gene data show CDR1 as DFQATT and CDR2 as SNEGSKA (reference sequence). The CDR3 DNA is TGCAGTGCTGAAGGAGGGGAAACCTACAATGAGAAGTTCTTC. It encodes CSAEGGETYNEKFF.

This clonotype showed up just a few times. V is TRBV10-3 and J is TRBJ2-5; no reliable D call. This CDR3 has 13 amino acids. CDR1 is ENHRY, CDR2 SYGVKD, per germline. V lost 5 bases to trimming and J lost 4 bases, with 11 bases between them. CDR3 sequence reads: CAISQTPGETQYF. CDR3 nucleotide sequence: TGTGCCATCAGTCAGACCCCGGGAGAGACCCAGTACTTC.

To note about this clonotype: The CDR3 end shows no conserved phenylalanine or tryptophan, and so a read error is likely. The gene calls are TRBV5-1 and TRBJ2-5; the D is unclear. The assigned J gene may be wrong: the sequence end matches TRBJ2-7 better. There are 13 residues in the CDR3. Looked up from germline, CDR1 is SGHRS and CDR2 is YFSETQ. The CDR3: CASSLTPPYEQYL. The CDR3 DNA is TGCGCCAGCAGCCTTACTCCTCCCTACGAGCAGTACTTA.

This clonotype was observed a few times. V gene TRBV5-4 combines with J gene TRBJ1-2, with D perhaps TRBD1 (5 bases). Germline V gene sequence: CDR1 SGHNT, CDR2 YYREEE (reference sequence). The CDR3 extends over 14 amino acids. V shed 3 bases and J shed 2 bases, with 11 bases lying between them. DNA for the CDR3: TGTGCCAGCAGCTCTGATTGGGGGAACTATGGCTACACCTTC. Translating it yields CASSSDWGNYGYTF.

Comment on this clonotype: A read error may be the cause here, since a much bigger clone is one base away. This sequence joins TRBV7-2 and TRBJ2-3, with D maybe TRBD1 (6 bases). Germline assignment: CDR1 SGHTA and CDR2 FQGNSA. CDR3 length: 20 amino acids. The CDR3 loop reads CASSFTATGFDPLSIDTQYF. DNA for the CDR3: TGTGCCAGCAGCTTTACCGCTACAGGGTTTGACCCGCTGAGCATAGATACGCAGTATTTT.

This clonotype was counted at least ten times. The chain is built from TRBV19 and TRBJ2-1; D gene ambiguous. CDR3 length: 14 residues. Trimming pared 3 bases from V and 0 bases from J, leaving 6 bases between. The germline V gene has CDR1 LNHDA and CDR2 SQIVND (reference sequence). The CDR3 sequence: CASSIASSYNEQFF. CDR3 DNA: TGTGCCAGTAGTATTGCTAGCTCCTACAATGAGCAGTTCTTC. Full variable domain (outside the CDR3, taken from reference TRBV19 and TRBJ2-1): DGGITQSPKYLFRKEGQNVTLSCEQNLNHDAMYWYRQDPGQGLRLIYYSQIVNDFQKGDIAEGYSVSREKKESFPLTVTSAQKNPTAFYLCASSIASSYNEQFFGPGTRLTVL.